Included here is one T cell receptor beta chain sequence, with context. Its antigen remains undetermined. Qualities for individual bases were not recorded, and no much larger clone is one base off. Sequences SGHDT (CDR1) and YYEEEE (CDR2) are obtained from the germline V gene. There are 18 amino acids in the CDR3, from cysteine to phenylalanine inclusive. The CDR3 DNA has 54 bases and is translated from base 1. At the junction V is shortened by 4 bases and J by 0 bases; bases outside the gene matches: 7. The entry originates in a study of blood T cell repertoires in COVID-19 (dated by TCRdb to the early 2020s). For the study in its entirety: The collaborator samples originated in the United States, Italy and Spain and spanned the acute and convalescent phases of COVID-19. Where available, HLA class I and class II types were obtained from metadata supplied by the sample provider rather than from assay-based typing. A de-identified subject ID, COVID-19 status, age in years and sex were almost always included in the sample metadata. The repertoires were made available in a free public database intended to serve as a resource for research on the immune response to SARS-CoV-2. Samples came from the ongoing ImmuneRACE study (first 160 participants) plus 1,254 subjects from 6 global collaborators. The material from the prospective study consisted of cDNA or gDNA derived from T cells, B-cell-depleted T cells, or PBMCs. Deeply sampled blood TCRbeta repertoires from subjects exposed to, actively infected with, or recovered from COVID-19 were included in the dataset. Study-level results and caveats: Clinical and demographic metadata were provided uncurated, with the amount varying by source and participant.

TCRbeta CDR3 regions were amplified from genomic DNA by means of the immunoSEQ Assay, a bias-controlled multiplex PCR. The study's own analysis went as follows. Nucleated cell counts per sample were estimated from amplification of reference gene primers within the assay. To quantify the absolute abundance of each unique TCRbeta CDR3 rearrangement, sequence reads were collapsed and filtered. For each sample, productive Simpson clonality was calculated by taking the square root of Simpson's diversity index across productive rearrangements. Drawn from immuneACCESS, this table holds only the in-frame rearrangements with V and J called that TCRdb kept. Clones are partly lost; checked studies trace under half to an unresolved V gene and leave the rest unexplained. D and trimming were read from the DNA, whereas the V and J calls and clone size are those reported in that table. The sample records 100,000 to 150,000 clones, around 88% of which are singletons. The ten largest clones take up about 2.5% of the sample.

Enrolling through a virtual design, the prospective study's participants ranged in age from roughly 18 to 95 years and lived across some 23 United States geographic areas. In the prospective study, cohorts were assigned on the basis of participant-reported clinical history obtained from a screening survey and a study questionnaire. Recovered participants in ImmuneRACE Cohort 3 were defined by two consecutive negative NP/OP PCR tests, clearance by a healthcare professional, or resolution of symptoms. Each participant in the prospective study had whole blood, serum and a nasopharyngeal or oropharyngeal swab collected by mobile phlebotomists. Prospective study participants could optionally give additional blood draws and questionnaires over an approximately two-month period. Prospective study blood samples were shipped either frozen or at room temperature before DNA extraction.

Recombination linked TRBV5-6 to TRBJ2-6, with 10 bases in between that match TRBD1. The source is a woman in her forties or fifties who had recovered from COVID-19. The sequenced material came from PBMCs or T cells enriched from blood (not recorded which). The CDR3 has the sequence CASSTGDRGLSGANVLTF. In nucleotide form, the sequence is TGTGCCAGCAGCACCGGGGACAGGGGCCTCTCTGGGGCCAACGTCCTGACTTTC.